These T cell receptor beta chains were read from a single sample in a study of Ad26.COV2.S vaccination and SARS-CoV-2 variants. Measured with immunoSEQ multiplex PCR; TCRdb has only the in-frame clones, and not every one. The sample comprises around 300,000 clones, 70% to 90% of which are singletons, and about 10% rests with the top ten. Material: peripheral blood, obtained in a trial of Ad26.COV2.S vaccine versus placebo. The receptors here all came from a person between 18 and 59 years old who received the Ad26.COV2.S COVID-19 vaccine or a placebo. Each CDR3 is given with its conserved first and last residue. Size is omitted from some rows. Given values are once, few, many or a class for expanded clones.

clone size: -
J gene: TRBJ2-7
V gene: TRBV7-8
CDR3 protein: CASSPGSTYEQYF

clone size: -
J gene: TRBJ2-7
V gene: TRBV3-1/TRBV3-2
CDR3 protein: CASSQAASSYEQYF

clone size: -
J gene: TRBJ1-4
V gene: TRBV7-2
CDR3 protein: CASSLGAGAGEKLFF

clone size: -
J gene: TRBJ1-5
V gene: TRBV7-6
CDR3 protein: CASSAEDSLSNQPQHF

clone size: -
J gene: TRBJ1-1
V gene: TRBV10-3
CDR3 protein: CAISEAPTGITEAFF

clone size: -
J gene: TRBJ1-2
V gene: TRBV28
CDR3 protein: CASHGGGGHYGYTF

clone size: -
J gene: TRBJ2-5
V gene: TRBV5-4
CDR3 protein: CASRREGRETQYF

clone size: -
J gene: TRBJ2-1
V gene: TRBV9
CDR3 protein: CASSSSGTGGYNEQFF

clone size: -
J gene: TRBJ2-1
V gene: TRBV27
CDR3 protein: CASSSAYRLAVYNEQFF

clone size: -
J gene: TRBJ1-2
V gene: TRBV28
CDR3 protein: CASSLGGYGYTF

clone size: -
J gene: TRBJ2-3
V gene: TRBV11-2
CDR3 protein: CASSLEDSYF

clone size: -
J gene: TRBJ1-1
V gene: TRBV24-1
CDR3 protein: CATSNWGTEAFF

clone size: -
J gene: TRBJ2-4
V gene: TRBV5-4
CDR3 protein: CASSKSGGEAKNIQYF

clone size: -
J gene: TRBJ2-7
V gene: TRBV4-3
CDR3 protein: CASSQDRDHPYEQYF

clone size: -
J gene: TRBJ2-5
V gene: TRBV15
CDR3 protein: CATSTARGRETQYF

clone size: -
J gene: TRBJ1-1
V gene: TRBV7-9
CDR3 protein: CASSQRQNTEAFF

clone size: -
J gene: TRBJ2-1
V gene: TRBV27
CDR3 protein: CASSSYSGGLYNEQFF

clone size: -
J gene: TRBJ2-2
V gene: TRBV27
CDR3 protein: CASSLFWVQGPRTNTGELFF

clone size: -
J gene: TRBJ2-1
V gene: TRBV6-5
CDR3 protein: CASRREGTYNEQFF

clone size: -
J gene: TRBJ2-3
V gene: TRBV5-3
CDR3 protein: CARSLEGLIIDTQYF

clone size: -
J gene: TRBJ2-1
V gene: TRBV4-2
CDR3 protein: CASSQGLAGPSYNEQFF

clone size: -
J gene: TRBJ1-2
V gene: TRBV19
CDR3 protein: CASSIGTESYGYTF

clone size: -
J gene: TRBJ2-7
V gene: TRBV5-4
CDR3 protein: CASSLAPFLSEQYF

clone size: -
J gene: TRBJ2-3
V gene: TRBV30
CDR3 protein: CAWSVRSLADTQYF

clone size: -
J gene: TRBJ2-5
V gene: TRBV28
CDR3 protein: CASSFNRWLAGETQYF

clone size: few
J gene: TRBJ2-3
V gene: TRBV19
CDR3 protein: CASSTSGSEVDTQYF

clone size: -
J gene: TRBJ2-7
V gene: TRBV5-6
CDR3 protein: CASSFGVTYEQYF

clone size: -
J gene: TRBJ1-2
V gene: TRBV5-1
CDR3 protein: CASSPGQGATYTF

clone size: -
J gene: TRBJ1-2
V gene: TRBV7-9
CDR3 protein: CASSLLQAGYTF

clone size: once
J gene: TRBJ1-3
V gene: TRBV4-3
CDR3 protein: CASSQSRPLSGNTIYF

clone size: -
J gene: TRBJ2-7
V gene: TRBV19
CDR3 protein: CASSIAVGDSYEQYF

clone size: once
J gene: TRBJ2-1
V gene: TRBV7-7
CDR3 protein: CASSTDSYNEQFF

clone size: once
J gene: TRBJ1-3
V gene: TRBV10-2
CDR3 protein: CARSGQGGGGNTIYF

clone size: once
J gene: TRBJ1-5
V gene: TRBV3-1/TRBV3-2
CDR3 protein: CASSQAGNQPQHF

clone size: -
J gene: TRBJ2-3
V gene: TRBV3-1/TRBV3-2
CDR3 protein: CASSTRTSGRRTDTQYF

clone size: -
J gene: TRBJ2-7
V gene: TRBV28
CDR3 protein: CASSLAAGTNYEQYF

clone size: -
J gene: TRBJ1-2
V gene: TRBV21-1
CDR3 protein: CASSNWMDF

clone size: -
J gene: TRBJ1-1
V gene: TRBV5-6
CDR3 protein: CASSLALDVFTEAFF

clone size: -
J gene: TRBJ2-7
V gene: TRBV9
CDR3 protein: CASSVAVRGNEQYF